This is a list of T cell receptor beta chains from one sample in a study of blood T cell repertoires in COVID-19. Measured with immunoSEQ multiplex PCR; TCRdb has only the in-frame clones, and not every one. The sample has 250,000 to 300,000 clones, around 83% seen once. The sequencing input was PBMCs or T cells enriched from blood (not recorded which). These TCRs come from a middle-aged man who had been exposed to COVID-19. Both conserved end residues are part of each CDR3. The order of the fields is D gene, clone size, CDR3 length, J gene, V gene, CDR3 protein, CDR3 DNA. A D gene is named only where the DNA matches it firmly. Not every row has a clone size; where given, it reads once, few, many or a size class.

>.|once|16|TRBJ1-6|TRBV4-1
CASSQRDAGYNSPLHF
TGCGCCAGCAGCCAACGGGACGCGGGATATAATTCACCCCTCCACTTT
>.|.|12|TRBJ1-3|TRBV24-1
CATSDLLNTIYF
TGTGCCACCAGTGATTTGCTAAACACCATATATTTT
>.|many|15|TRBJ2-2|TRBV9
CASSASPSQGGELFF
TGTGCCAGCAGCGCAAGCCCCTCACAGGGCGGGGAGCTGTTTTTT
>.|.|14|TRBJ2-1|TRBV9
CASSRPSRGNEQFF
TGTGCCAGCAGCAGACCTAGCAGGGGCAATGAGCAGTTCTTC
>.|.|17|TRBJ1-6|TRBV5-1
CASSFGGSIILNSPLHF
TGCGCCAGCAGCTTCGGGGGTAGCATAATTCTTAATTCACCCCTCCACTTT
>.|once|14|TRBJ1-5|TRBV28
CASAFSQRRQPQHF
TGTGCCAGCGCCTTTTCCCAGAGGCGTCAGCCCCAGCATTTT
>TRBD2|.|16|TRBJ2-1|TRBV7-8
CASSPSGAGGRNEQFF
TGTGCCAGCAGCCCCTCCGGCGCGGGAGGTCGCAATGAGCAGTTCTTC
>TRBD1|.|15|TRBJ1-1|TRBV19
CASTRTNRGNTEAFF
TGTGCCAGTACCAGAACCAACAGGGGGAACACTGAAGCTTTCTTT
>.|.|17|TRBJ2-2|TRBV5-4
CASSLGAGFAGTGELFF
TGTGCCAGCAGCTTGGGGGCGGGGTTTGCTGGGACCGGGGAGCTGTTTTTT
>.|.|18|TRBJ2-3|TRBV4-2
CASSQAYRERDGADTQYF
TGTGCCAGCAGCCAAGCGTACAGGGAACGGGACGGGGCAGATACGCAGTATTTT
>.|.|15|TRBJ2-7|TRBV6-5
CASRNWGGASYEQYF
TGTGCCAGCAGGAACTGGGGGGGCGCGTCTTACGAGCAGTACTTC
>TRBD1|.|13|TRBJ1-2|TRBV14
CASRPGQSYGYTF
TGTGCCAGCAGACCGGGACAGTCCTATGGCTACACCTTC
>.|.|15|TRBJ2-7|TRBV5-4
CASSLAQGRAYEQYF
TGTGCCAGCAGCTTGGCGCAGGGCCGAGCCTACGAGCAGTACTTC
>TRBD2|.|17|TRBJ2-3|TRBV19
CASSIEGGRAHTDTQYF
TGTGCCAGTAGTATTGAGGGAGGGAGGGCTCACACAGATACGCAGTATTTT
>TRBD1|.|16|TRBJ2-7|TRBV14
CASSQDSPDRGREQYF
TGTGCCAGCAGCCAAGATTCTCCGGACAGGGGGCGTGAGCAGTACTTC
>TRBD2|once|14|TRBJ2-1|TRBV24-1
CATSSGSRVNEQFF
TGTGCCACCAGTAGCGGGAGTCGGGTGAATGAGCAGTTCTTC
>.|.|13|TRBJ1-2|TRBV3-1/TRBV3-2
CASSFEQKVGYTF
TGTGCCAGCAGCTTCGAACAGAAAGTTGGCTACACCTTC
>.|.|15|TRBJ2-1|TRBV9
CASSLTPQQGNEQFF
TGTGCCAGCAGCCTTACGCCCCAACAGGGCAATGAGCAGTTCTTC
>TRBD2|.|15|TRBJ2-5|TRBV27
CASSPTSDKIETQYF
TGTGCCAGCAGCCCCACTAGCGACAAGATAGAGACCCAGTACTTC